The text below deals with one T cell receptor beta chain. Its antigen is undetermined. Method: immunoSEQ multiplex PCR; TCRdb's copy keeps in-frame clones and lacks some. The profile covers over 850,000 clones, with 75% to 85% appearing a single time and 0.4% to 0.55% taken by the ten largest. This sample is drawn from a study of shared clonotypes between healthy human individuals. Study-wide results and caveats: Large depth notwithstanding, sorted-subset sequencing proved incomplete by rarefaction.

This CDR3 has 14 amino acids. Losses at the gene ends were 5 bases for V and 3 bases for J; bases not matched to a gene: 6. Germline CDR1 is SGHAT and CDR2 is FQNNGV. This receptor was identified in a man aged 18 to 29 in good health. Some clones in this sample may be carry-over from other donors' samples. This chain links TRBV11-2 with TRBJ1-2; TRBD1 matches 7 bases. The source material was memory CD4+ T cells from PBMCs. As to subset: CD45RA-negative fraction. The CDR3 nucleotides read TGTGCCAGCAGCCCGGGACAGCTAGACTATGGCTACACCTTC. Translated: CASSPGQLDYGYTF.